This T cell receptor beta chain was sequenced for a study of beta chain features in type 1 diabetes. Trimming stripped 4 bases from V and 0 bases from J, with 5 bases between. Germline loops: CDR1 SGHTA, CDR2 FQGNSA. The CDR3 runs 13 residues. The isolated RNA, all of it, was reverse transcribed, so expressed TCRB transcripts were what got sequenced. The repertoire was sequenced with immunoSEQ multiplex PCR; TCRdb's copy has only in-frame clones and lacks some. This table has around 320,000 clones, about 14% appearing once. The sample consisted of central memory CD4+ T cells from blood. This TCR came from a man aged 25-45 years in good health. The V call is TRBV7-2, the J call TRBJ2-3; no clear D gene. The CDR3 bases are TGTGCCAGCAGCTCCCAGAGCACAGATACGCAGTATTTT. It specifies CASSSQSTDTQYF.